The TCR beta chain under discussion was sequenced for a study of cytomegalovirus exposure and HLA in healthy donors. Study-wide context: One earlier analysis, a look at 150 million to 200 million T cells, found some 120 million unique TCR beta sequences.

Comments on this clone: What it recognizes is unknown.

Germline-derived CDR1 and CDR2 are MNHEY and SMNVEV (reference sequence). V was cut by 1 base and J by 5 bases, with 15 bases left in between. The CDR3 is 15 residues long. PCR employed 60 Vbeta and 13 Jbeta primers. The protocol was immunoSEQ multiplex PCR, while the TCRdb copy is restricted to in-frame clones and leaves out a portion. Of 130,000 or so clones listed, around 70% are singletons. Broader study findings: Presence/absence comparisons presumed near-even sequencing depth among donors. Compared with the roughly 700-donor mean, an Asian-associated ancestry cluster reportedly had fewer N-insertions, according to a later analysis.

The source of this sequence is a middle-aged woman in good health and CMV-seropositive. The source material was PBMCs. The rearrangement uses TRBV27 and TRBJ2-7; TRBD1 might be the D (6 bases). Here the CDR3 reads CASSLFGQPLDEQYF. In DNA form, the CDR3 reads TGTGCCAGCAGTTTATTTGGACAGCCTTTGGACGAGCAGTACTTC.